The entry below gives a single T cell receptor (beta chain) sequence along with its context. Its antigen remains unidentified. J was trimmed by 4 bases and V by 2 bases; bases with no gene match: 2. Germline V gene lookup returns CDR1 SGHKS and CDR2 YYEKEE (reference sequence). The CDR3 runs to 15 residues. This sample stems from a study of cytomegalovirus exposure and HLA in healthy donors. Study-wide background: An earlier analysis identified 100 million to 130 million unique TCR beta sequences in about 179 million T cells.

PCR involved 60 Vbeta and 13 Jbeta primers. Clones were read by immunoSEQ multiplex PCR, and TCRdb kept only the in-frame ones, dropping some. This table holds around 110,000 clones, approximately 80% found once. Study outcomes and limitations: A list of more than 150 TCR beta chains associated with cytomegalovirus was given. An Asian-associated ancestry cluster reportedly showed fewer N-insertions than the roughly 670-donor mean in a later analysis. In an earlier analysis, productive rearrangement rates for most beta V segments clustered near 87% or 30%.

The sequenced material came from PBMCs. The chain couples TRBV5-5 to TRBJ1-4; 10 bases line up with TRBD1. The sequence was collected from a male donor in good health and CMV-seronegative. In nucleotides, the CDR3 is TGTGCCAGCAGCTTCCGGGACAGGGGTAATGAAAAACTGTTTTTT. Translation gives CASSFRDRGNEKLFF.